Sequencing of this TCR beta chain was carried out in a study of cytomegalovirus exposure and HLA in healthy donors (dated by TCRdb to about 2017). With respect to the entire study: An earlier analysis of approximately 640 of the donors reported roughly 270 Gb of sequence data and around 110 million unique TCR beta sequences from about 179 million T cells. Among 398 genotyped donors of the cohort, an average of about 240,000 unique TCR beta nucleotide sequences were sequenced per donor, 15% to 20% of them non-productive. An earlier analysis of some 600 of the donors applied high-throughput TCR beta sequencing to assess whether each TCR beta V gene segment acted as functional or pseudogenic. In a later analysis, previously published TCR beta repertoires from several hundred donors were re-analyzed and high-resolution HLA genotyping was added so that TCR occurrence patterns could be studied. The study profiled the T cell repertoires of fewer than 850 subjects by immunosequencing and related them to cytomegalovirus serostatus. An early release that covered approximately 600 HLA-typed donors contained approximately 320 gigabases of sequencing data and some 87 million unique TCR sequences. The aim of the study was to test whether cataloging public T cell receptors could identify signatures of past pathogen exposure. The genetic ancestry cluster associated with self-reported Caucasian donors included 70% to 85% of the roughly 400 genotyped donors. Besides the first cohort of 666 subjects, a separate validation cohort made up of 120 different subjects was used. Class I and class II HLA loci were covered by the typing at four-digit resolution. All discovery cohort repertoires had been generated on a single sequencing platform. Donor age, sex, ethnicity and CMV serostatus were compiled together with the repertoire data. To predict cytomegalovirus infection status, the study combined high-throughput TCR immunosequencing, statistical association of individual TCRs with disease status, and machine learning. Rather than using new phenotypic data, the later analysis identified candidate immune exposures from TCR beta sequences and from how often those sequences occurred across donors. Typing coverage differed by locus: A, B, C, DRB1 and DQB1 were typed in about 620-640 donors, DQA1 in about 500, DPA1 in some 610, and DPB1 in 450 to 490. Roughly five DR-DQ haplotypes were treated as single units for association and clustering because of strong linkage in the cohort. A later genetic analysis took genome-wide SNP genotypes for 398 of the 666 donors and used that subset as a discovery cohort.

On this clone: No cognate antigen has been identified for it.

Summary of the overall study and its limitations: A later analysis reported that several top co-occurrence clusters appeared linked to parvovirus B19, influenza, CMV and Epstein-Barr virus. In a later analysis, 15,000 to 20,000 TCR beta sequences were associated with specific HLA alleles at a false discovery rate of 0.05. Because counts were too low, approximately 18 rarely observed V segments, including chromosome 9 orphons, were excluded from the earlier analysis of a few hundred of the donors. Some IMGT-functional V segments, including TRBV6-2 and TRBV6-3, could not be distinguished by the 87-base-pair reads and were therefore excluded. Linkage disequilibrium might explain the correlated functional status among segregating V segments, but an unknown experimental factor could not be ruled out. A cluster of highly shared sequence variants was judged likely to represent a technical artifact of the sequencing pipeline. In both the original and validation cohorts, the classifier was reported to diagnose cytomegalovirus status with high specificity and sensitivity. In a later genetic analysis, a missense DCLRE1C variant was associated with V-gene and J-gene trimming of TCR beta chains, and the association was replicated in an independent cohort. The cohort was sequenced for TCR beta chains only, and without alpha or paired-chain data the features that could be detected were limited. Roughly uniform sequencing depth across donors was assumed in presence/absence analyses, although this assumption may not hold. According to the authors, the approach could potentially be generalized to other disease states and immunological phenotypes. For the cohort, immune exposure information was limited to CMV serostatus. An earlier analysis of approximately 500 of the donors showed that most TCR beta V segments appeared in productive rearrangements either about 87% or about 30% of the time, which broadly matched IMGT annotations. Assigning TCR associations to individual alleles was difficult when HLA alleles, especially DR and DQ, strongly co-occurred. A total of 164 TCR beta chains were listed by the study as associated with cytomegalovirus. In a later analysis, HLA-associated TCR beta chains were found to be more clonally expanded and to have lower generation probabilities than equally common non-associated chains. Most TCR sequences were seen in very few donors, while some public TCRs were found in many individuals. In a later analysis, the rate of TCR association differed among HLA loci, with DRB1 alleles having the most associated TCRs and HLA-C alleles having the fewest. A further reported finding was that TCR beta sequences accurately predicted the HLA-A and HLA-B alleles for most subjects in the first cohort. In vitro tests confirmed that three of the cytomegalovirus-associated TCR beta chains recognize cytomegalovirus antigens. Because HLA typing was unavailable for some donors at each locus, only the typed subset was used in association tests. In a later genetic analysis, fewer N-insertions in productive TCRs were reported among donors in an Asian-associated ancestry cluster than the approximately 630-donor mean. A later analysis found that most CMV-associated TCR beta chains appeared HLA-restricted, with HLA associations seemingly driven largely by CMV exposure.

The cysteine opens and the phenylalanine closes a CDR3 of 15 amino acids. The DNA shown is the 45-base CDR3, in frame from base 1. V loses 5 bases, J loses 3 bases, and the germline ends lie 17 bases apart. According to the germline V gene (reference sequence), CDR1 reads GTSNPN and CDR2 reads SVGIG. Library preparation used the immunoSEQ multiplex PCR assay. For the multiplex PCR, a mixture combining 60 forward primers for TCR Vbeta segments and 13 reverse primers for TCR Jbeta segments was used. Amplification of the CDR3 region of rearranged TCR beta genes was performed with a multiplex PCR assay on genomic DNA. The amplified TCR beta libraries were sequenced on the Illumina HiSeq System as 87-base-pair reads. The source study handled its data this way. A later analysis tallied roughly 80 million unique TCR beta chains across the 640 or so repertoires, and approximately 9.9 million of those chains were shared by two or more donors. To remove PCR and sequencing errors, raw reads were error-corrected and collapsed into unique sequences using a nearest-neighbor algorithm that merged closely related sequences. To assign V, D and J gene segments, CDR3 sequences were aligned to IMGT reference sequences. For a sequence to be retained, a match of at least six nucleotides was required to both a V gene segment and a J gene segment. A rearrangement was called productive if the CDR3 had no stop codons and remained in frame with V and J, and every other rearrangement was called non-productive. Following IMGT convention, CDR3 was defined as the stretch from the second conserved V-encoded cysteine to the conserved J-encoded phenylalanine. The earlier analysis of approximately 590 of the donors excluded any sequence lacking an unambiguous match to a single V gene segment. In an earlier analysis of almost 600 of the donors, a V segment was called functional when productive rearrangements were above 56.7%, and segregating when the standard deviation between donors exceeded 5%. To diagnose cytomegalovirus status from the catalog of TCR beta chain sequences, a statistical classification framework was built. V and J gene assignment, in a later analysis, came from comparing TCR nucleotide sequences with IMGT/GENE-DB human TR gene sequences. In a later analysis, CDR3 sequences and most-parsimonious VDJ recombination scenarios were assigned using the TCRdist pipeline. In a later analysis, each TCR beta chain was defined by its CDR3 amino acid sequence together with its V-gene family, and reads lacking a unique V-gene family were excluded. In a later analysis, a few hundred highly shared, low-generation-probability nucleotide sequences were removed to address suspected cross-contamination and a sequencing artifact. A later analysis calculated a clonal expansion index for each public chain from normalized within-repertoire ranks of inferred template counts. A later analysis computed generation probabilities with a VDJ recombination model fitted to out-of-frame rearrangements, and checked the results against IGoR. In a later analysis, hypergeometric tests were used to score TCR-TCR, TCR-HLA and TCR-CMV co-occurrence, with a repertoire-size bias correction applied to TCR pairs. In a later analysis, false discovery rates were estimated by permuting HLA or CMV assignments 20 times. In a later analysis, co-occurring TCRs were grouped using DBSCAN, with TCRdist sequence similarity added in when clustering inside HLA-allele-positive subsets. Co-occurrence clustering excluded repertoires with fewer than 30,000 or more than 120,000 public chains, plus five with anomalous nucleotide sharing. The source is immuneACCESS, and TCRdb retained only in-frame sequences with V and J called. Part of the clones is not carried over; for the studies checked, unresolved V genes explain less than half of this, and the remainder is unexplained. The DNA gave D and trimming, while V, J and clone size come from that table. This sample's listing comprises some 76,000 clones. In total, the top ten clones hold less than 6% of the sample.

The cohort was made up of under 800 healthy bone marrow donors. At the time of sampling, all cohort members were nominally healthy, though unrecorded immune exposures were likely present. The donor was CMV seronegative and belonged to the group of 350 to 400 seronegative cohort members. Each donor provided a peripheral blood sample, and peripheral blood mononuclear cells were used for TCR beta sequencing. Genomic DNA extraction from the blood cell samples was performed with the Qiagen DNeasy Blood Extraction Kit. The specimen sequenced was PBMCs. This clonotype originated in a man in his forties in good health and CMV-seronegative. The sequence joins TRBV30 to TRBJ1-3; the D gene is perhaps TRBD1, from 6 matching bases. The CDR3 loop reads CAWGPRGGFGNTIYF. The nucleotide sequence is TGTGCCTGGGGCCCCCGGGGGGGCTTTGGAAACACCATATATTTT.